Below, 8 T cell receptor beta chains from the same sample are listed, as sequenced in a study of blood T cell repertoires in COVID-19 (dated by TCRdb to the early 2020s). The library was obtained by the immunoSEQ multiplex PCR assay. Not all clones reach the TCRdb copy of this immuneACCESS table, which keeps in-frame sequences only. Checked studies attribute under half of the gap to unresolved V genes and leave the rest unexplained. The sample has some 300,000 clones on record, about 87% of them singletons. The top ten clonotypes cover just under 6.5% of the sample. Sequenced sample: peripheral blood. Every receptor here comes from a woman aged 50 to 65 with COVID-19, enrolled during active disease.

In its sample, this clone was seen a few times. The chain is built from TRBV29-1 and TRBJ1-4; D call uncertain. Trimming stripped 4 bases from V and 8 bases from J, with 14 bases between. The CDR3 length is 13 residues. CDR1 and CDR2 from the germline V gene are SQVTM and ANQGSEA. DNA for the CDR3: TGCAGCGTTGGATCGGGGTTGGGGGAAAAACTGTTTTTT. This translates into CSVGSGLGEKLFF.

The chain uses TRBV9 and TRBJ1-2; no clear D gene. Trimming cost V 0 bases and J 3 bases, with 21 bases left between them. This CDR3 is 18 amino acids long. From germline, CDR1 is SGDLS and CDR2 YYNGEE. This chain's CDR3 is CASSVALQSPSGDYGYTF. For the CDR3, the DNA is TGTGCCAGCAGCGTAGCTCTGCAGTCCCCTTCGGGAGACTATGGCTACACCTTC.

The rearrangement joins TRBV25-1 to TRBJ1-1; 8 bases map to TRBD1. The CDR3 spans 13 residues. The junction had 6 bases not matched to a gene; V was cut back by 6 bases and J by 6 bases. The V gene's germline CDR1 is MGHDK and CDR2 SYGVNS. This CDR3 is CASRAQGAAEAFF. The CDR3 DNA follows: TGTGCCAGCAGAGCCCAGGGGGCCGCTGAAGCTTTCTTT. The full variable domain, with the rest looked up from reference TRBV25-1 and TRBJ1-1, is EADIYQTPRYLVIGTGKKITLECSQTMGHDKMYWYQQDPGMELHLIHYSYGVNSTEKGDLSSESTVSRIRTEHFPLTLESARPSHTSQYLCASRAQGAAEAFFGQGTRLTVV.

J is TRBJ2-3 and V is TRBV6-2 or TRBV6-3; 12 nucleotides align to TRBD2. Germline V gene sequence: CDR1 MNHEY, CDR2 SVGEGT. The CDR3 has 17 residues. The J segment lost 2 bases and the V segment lost 5 bases, leaving 8 bases of the junction unmatched. CDR3 in amino acids: CASSRPTSGSITDTQYF. The CDR3 DNA reads TGTGCCAGCAGTCGCCCGACTAGCGGGAGTATCACAGATACGCAGTATTTT.

The rearrangement links TRBV5-1 to TRBJ2-5, with D possibly TRBD2 on 6 matching bases. Germline V gene lookup returns CDR1 SGHRS and CDR2 YFSETQ. Trimming shortened V by 3 bases and J by 4 bases, and 16 bases separated the two germline ends. The CDR3 spans 15 residues. This CDR3 reads CASSYTPGGGETQYF. The DNA of the CDR3 is TGCGCCAGCAGCTACACTCCTGGGGGAGGAGAGACCCAGTACTTC. The full variable domain, with the rest looked up from reference TRBV5-1 and TRBJ2-5, is KAGVTQTPRYLIKTRGQQVTLSCSPISGHRSVSWYQQTPGQGLQFLFEYFSETQRNKGNFPGRFSGRQFSNSRSEMNVSTLELGDSALYLCASSYTPGGGETQYFGPGTRLLVL.

This chain links TRBV6-5 with TRBJ2-5; the match to TRBD2 covers 10 bases. Germline V gene data show CDR1 as MNHEY and CDR2 as SVGAGI. The CDR3 totals 14 residues. Losses at the gene ends were 7 bases for V and 4 bases for J; bases not matched to a gene: 6. The CDR3 region has the DNA TGTGCCAGCACTCCTAGCGGGAGAGGAGAGACCCAGTACTTC. The encoded protein is CASTPSGRGETQYF.

The rearrangement uses TRBV5-1 and TRBJ2-1; TRBD1 agrees at 8 bases. The junction had 5 bases not matched to a gene; V was cut back by 2 bases and J by 4 bases. The germline V gene encodes CDR1 SGHRS and CDR2 YFSETQ. There are 15 residues in the CDR3. The chain's CDR3 is CASSLETGVYNEQFF. CDR3 DNA sequence: TGCGCCAGCAGCTTAGAGACAGGGGTGTACAATGAGCAGTTCTTC.

The V call is TRBV9, the J call TRBJ1-5; no clear D gene. The germline CDR1 and CDR2 sequences are SGDLS and YYNGEE. The CDR3 runs to 16 residues. V lost 3 bases and J lost 2, with 15 bases in between. In DNA form, the CDR3 reads TGTGCCAGCAGCGGCCGGGTTCAACCTTGCAATCAGCCCCAGCATTTT. Translating it yields CASSGRVQPCNQPQHF. The variable domain in full, with the rest retrieved from reference TRBV9 and TRBJ1-5, is DSGVTQTPKHLITATGQRVTLRCSPRSGDLSVYWYQQSLDQGLQFLIQYYNGEERAKGNILERFSAQQFPDLHSELNLSSLELGDSALYFCASSGRVQPCNQPQHFGDGTRLSIL.